This T cell receptor beta chain was identified in a study of Graves' ophthalmopathy and Graves' hyperthyroidism. Overall study findings and caveats: Blood shared most expanded thyroid clonotypes above 0.001 frequency.

A note on this clonotype: The antigen is unknown.

Other autoimmune diseases, uncontrolled infections, pregnancy or lactation excluded patients from enrollment. Diagnostic conclusions were grounded in clinical symptoms, serum thyroxine, TRAb, thyroid ultrasound and orbital computed tomography. The authors amplified TCR beta CDR3 regions from RNA transcripts. The workflow started with a first-round RT-PCR run with HTBI primers and then moved on to a second-round multiplex PCR. TCRdb analysed the multiplex PCR reads with MiXCR anew, one entry per CDR3 protein. The sample lists 300,000 to 350,000 distinct CDR3 sequences, roughly 17% occurring once. This clonotype was obtained from an adult man with Graves' ophthalmopathy. Sequencing used peripheral blood.

This chain's CDR3 is CASTQGDWRDTGELFF. Written as DNA, the CDR3 is TGTGCCAGCACCCAAGGGGACTGGAGAGACACCGGGGAGCTGTTTTTT. The chain recombines TRBV27 with TRBJ2-2, with D perhaps matching TRBD2 (6 bases). The CDR3 runs 16 residues. Germline V gene sequence: CDR1 MNHEY, CDR2 SMNVEV (reference sequence). Trimming took off 7 bases at V and 3 bases at J, with 18 bases between the two ends.